Presented here are 28 T cell receptor beta chains from one specimen sequenced in a study of T cell repertoires in cytomegalovirus infection. MiXCR was run by TCRdb on the reads, yielding one entry per CDR3 protein. The sample shows some 150,000 distinct CDR3 sequences, 23% of them seen only once. Sequenced sample: PBMCs. Source of these receptors: a human donor in good health (CMV status not recorded). Some clones in this sample may be carry-over from other donors' samples.

This clonotype has more than one count but fewer than ten. This chain joins TRBV11-1 and TRBJ2-1; unclear D gene. Trimming took off 5 bases at V and 5 bases at J, with 7 bases between the two ends. Germline V gene sequence: CDR1 SGHAT, CDR2 FQDESV (reference sequence). There are 12 residues in the CDR3. For the CDR3, the DNA is TGTGCCAGCAGCCTTACAGACAATGAGCAGTTCTTC. It is translated as CASSLTDNEQFF. The full variable domain, its missing parts supplied by reference TRBV11-1 and TRBJ2-1, is EAEVAQSPRYKITEKSQAVAFWCDPISGHATLYWYRQILGQGPELLVQFQDESVVDDSQLPKDRFSAERLKGVDSTLKIQPAELGDSAMYLCASSLTDNEQFFGPGTRLTVL.

This clonotype was seen a few times. V usage is TRBV15 and J usage is TRBJ2-7, with unresolved D. The germline gives CDR1 LNHNV, CDR2 YYDKDF (reference sequence). The CDR3 is made up of 13 amino acids. V was shortened by 0 bases and J by 3 bases, with 6 bases between the two germline ends. CDR3 nucleotide sequence: TGTGCCACCAGCAGAGATCTTGGCTACGAGCAGTACTTC. Its protein is CATSRDLGYEQYF.

In this sample, this clonotype turned up many times. The chain has TRBV7-2 and TRBJ1-1; D perhaps matches TRBD1 (5 bases). CDR3 size: 14 residues. V was trimmed by 7 bases and J by 3 bases, leaving 15 bases between them. CDR1 is SGHTA and CDR2 is FQGNSA in the germline V gene. The CDR3: CASIRALMDTEAFF. CDR3 nucleotides: TGTGCCAGCATCAGGGCCCTAATGGACACTGAAGCTTTCTTT.

Ten or more counts support this clonotype. The chain carries TRBV11-2 and TRBJ2-7; D remains ambiguous. CDR1 is SGHAT and CDR2 is FQNNGV in the germline V gene. This CDR3 spans 12 amino acids. With 0 bases removed from V and 3 bases from J, the gap between germline ends came to 3 bases. As DNA, the CDR3 is TGTGCCAGCAGCTTAGATCTCTACGAGCAGTACTTC. Protein product: CASSLDLYEQYF.

The rearrangement joins TRBV29-1 to TRBJ2-1, with TRBD2 matching 8 bases. J was trimmed by 5 bases and V by 5 bases; bases with no gene match: 11. This CDR3 contains 15 residues. Germline V lookup: CDR1 SQVTM, CDR2 ANQGSEA. The CDR3 is CSVIDGLAHNNEQFF. CDR3 bases: TGCAGCGTTATAGACGGACTAGCCCACAACAATGAGCAGTTCTTC.

To note about this clonotype: A read error may be the cause here, since a much bigger clone is one base away. The rearrangement links TRBV7-2 to TRBJ1-1; D uncertain. This CDR3 has 13 residues. Germline values: CDR1 SGHTA, CDR2 FQGNSA. Trimming took off 2 bases at V and 3 bases at J, with 7 bases between the two ends. The CDR3 region has the DNA TGTGCCAGCAGCTTATCCGATTACACTGAAGCTTTCTTT. This gives the protein CASSLSDYTEAFF.

The rearrangement links TRBV20-1 to TRBJ1-5; TRBD1 is a possible D gene (6 bases). Germline CDR1 DFQATT, CDR2 SNEGSKA (reference sequence). This CDR3 region has 14 residues. V gave up 2 bases and J gave up 4 bases, with 12 bases separating them. In nucleotides, the CDR3 is TGCAGTGCTAGAAAACAGGGTGTAAATCAGCCCCAGCATTTT. Translating it yields CSARKQGVNQPQHF.

This clonotype showed up many times. The CDR3 is CASSLAPSGGTSTDTQYF. The CDR3 DNA sequence: TGTGCCAGCAGCTTAGCCCCTAGCGGGGGGACTAGCACAGATACGCAGTATTTT. V is TRBV7-6 and J is TRBJ2-3, with 11 nucleotides matching TRBD2. This CDR3 has 18 amino acids. Germline loops: CDR1 SGHVS, CDR2 FNYEAQ. Unmatched junction bases numbered 5, after V lost 0 bases and J lost 0 bases.

This clonotype was seen more than once but under ten times. The chain recombines TRBV7-4 with TRBJ1-1; the match to TRBD1 covers 7 bases. The length of the CDR3 is 14 residues. Germline CDR1 reads SGHVT; CDR2 reads SQSDAQ. J lost 2 bases, V lost 5 bases, and 5 bases had no gene match. The DNA for the CDR3 is TGTGCCAGCAGCCAGGACAGGATAAACACTGAAGCTTTCTTT. Its protein is CASSQDRINTEAFF.

This rearrangement joins TRBV19 to TRBJ2-3; TRBD1 might be the D (5 bases). Germline V gives CDR1 LNHDA, CDR2 SQIVND (reference sequence). The CDR3 has 13 residues. The V gene lost 4 bases and the J gene lost 5 bases, with 10 bases spanning the gap. The CDR3 DNA is TGTGCCAGTAGTACCAGGGTCGGAGATACGCAGTATTTT. Its protein product is CASSTRVGDTQYF. Looking up the rest from reference TRBV19 and TRBJ2-3 gives the full variable domain: DGGITQSPKYLFRKEGQNVTLSCEQNLNHDAMYWYRQDPGQGLRLIYYSQIVNDFQKGDIAEGYSVSREKKESFPLTVTSAQKNPTAFYLCASSTRVGDTQYFGPGTRLTVL.

The chain links TRBV6-2 or TRBV6-3 to TRBJ2-1; TRBD2 agrees at 10 bases. Trimming cost V 10 bases and J 7 bases; bases outside gene matches: 10. The germline V gene has CDR1 MNHEY and CDR2 SVGEGT. The CDR3 runs 14 residues. DNA for the CDR3: TGTGCCACGAAGCGGGAGGGCCGCGAAAATGAGCAGTTCTTC. Translation: CATKREGRENEQFF.

This clonotype was seen a few times. The chain joins TRBV28 to TRBJ1-2, with a tentative D call TRBD1 (5 bases). CDR3 length equals 17 residues. In germline, CDR1 is MDHEN, CDR2 SYDVKM. Trimming removed 3 bases from V and 0 bases from J, with 17 bases in between. The CDR3 nucleotides read TGTGCCAGCAGTTTGGGGACCGTCCTAAGGTCTAACTATGGCTACACCTTC. Its translation: CASSLGTVLRSNYGYTF.

The rearrangement links TRBV20-1 to TRBJ2-2; unclear D gene. The ends were cut back, 6 bases at V and 6 bases at J, with 17 bases in the middle. The germline gives CDR1 DFQATT, CDR2 SNEGSKA (reference sequence). The CDR3 is made up of 14 amino acids. The CDR3 region has the DNA TGCAGTGCCACCTGGGGTCAGCGACCCGGGGAGCTGTTTTTT. Its protein product is CSATWGQRPGELFF.

This clonotype turned up a few times. This sequence joins TRBV6-1 and TRBJ2-7, with D possibly TRBD1 on 6 matching bases. With 7 bases removed from V and 4 bases from J, the gap between germline ends came to 20 bases. The V gene's germline CDR1 is MNHNS and CDR2 SASEGT. The CDR3 is 15 residues long. CDR3 loop: CASTKTVTGSYEQYF. The CDR3 region has the DNA TGTGCCAGCACCAAAACAGTAACAGGGTCTTACGAGCAGTACTTC.

CDR3 region: CSARTSGVYEQYF. CDR3 nucleotides: TGCAGTGCTAGGACTAGCGGAGTCTACGAGCAGTACTTC. The rearrangement uses TRBV20-1 and TRBJ2-7; 9 nucleotides line up with TRBD2. V was clipped by 3 bases and J by 3 bases; unmatched bases: 3. This CDR3 region has 13 residues. Germline CDR1 and CDR2: DFQATT and SNEGSKA (reference sequence).

This clonotype was seen repeatedly, ten times or more. V gene TRBV7-2 combines with J gene TRBJ1-1, with a weak D call TRBD1 (6 bases). The CDR3 runs 14 residues. Between the trimmed V and J ends, which lost 4 bases and 6 bases, there was a span of 15 bases. Germline V gene lookup returns CDR1 SGHTA and CDR2 FQGNSA. The CDR3 loop is CASSSATGSAEAFF. As DNA, the CDR3 is TGTGCCAGCAGCTCTGCCACAGGGAGCGCTGAAGCTTTCTTT. Based on the CDR3 plus reference TRBV7-2 and TRBJ1-1, the full variable domain is GAGVSQSPSNKVTEKGKDVELRCDPISGHTALYWYRQSLGQGLEFLIYFQGNSAPDKSGLPSDRFSAERTGGSVSTLTIQRTQQEDSAVYLCASSSATGSAEAFFGQGTRLTVV.

This clonotype was observed a few times. V and J are TRBV25-1 and TRBJ1-5; D is possibly TRBD1 (5 bases). The length of the CDR3 is 13 residues. CDR1 is MGHDK, CDR2 SYGVNS, per germline. Deletions cut 2 bases from V and 4 bases from J, with 6 bases between. CDR3 sequence (DNA): TGTGCCAGCAGTGAACCAGGGAATCAGCCCCAGCATTTT. It encodes CASSEPGNQPQHF.

V is TRBV12-3 or TRBV12-4 and J is TRBJ2-6, with a possible D match to TRBD2 (6 bases). This CDR3 is built from 15 residues. Trimming removed 6 bases from V and 2 bases from J, with 11 bases in between. CDR3 protein: CASRHGGAGANVLTF. DNA for the CDR3: TGTGCCAGCAGACACGGAGGGGCTGGGGCCAACGTCCTGACTTTC.

This clonotype appeared once. The chain carries TRBV30 and TRBJ1-6, with D unclear. Germline loops: CDR1 GTSNPN, CDR2 SVGIG (reference sequence). V dropped 5 bases and J dropped 10 bases, with 15 bases sitting between them. CDR3 length: 13 residues. CDR3 nucleotides: TGTGCCTGGCGGAGTACAGTCTCATCACCCCTCCACTTT. Translating it yields CAWRSTVSSPLHF.

This clonotype was seen a handful of times. The rearrangement links TRBV6-2 or TRBV6-3 to TRBJ2-1; 8 bases align to TRBD1. With 6 bases clipped from V and 9 bases from J, the junction kept 13 bases outside the gene matches. The CDR3 is 15 residues long. Germline values: CDR1 MNHEY, CDR2 SVGEGT. CDR3 amino acids: CASSTGGKGNGEQFF. In DNA form, the CDR3 reads TGTGCCAGCAGCACAGGGGGGAAAGGCAATGGTGAGCAGTTCTTC.

This clonotype was picked up a small number of times. The chain has TRBV28 and TRBJ1-4, with D hard to call. Germline assignment: CDR1 MDHEN and CDR2 SYDVKM. Trimming took off 3 bases at V and 8 bases at J, with 7 bases between the two ends. This CDR3 comprises 12 residues. For the CDR3, the DNA is TGTGCCAGCAGTTTCAGTTGGGAAAAACTGTTTTTT. It encodes CASSFSWEKLFF.

The V call is TRBV19, the J call TRBJ2-1; D gene ambiguous. V dropped 3 bases and J dropped 0 bases, with 6 bases sitting between them. Germline CDR1 and CDR2: LNHDA and SQIVND (reference sequence). CDR3 length: 14 amino acids. The CDR3, as DNA: TGTGCCAGTAGTATGGAGTACTCCTACAATGAGCAGTTCTTC. The encoded protein is CASSMEYSYNEQFF.

There are a few counts of this clonotype. CDR3 sequence reads: CASRSGTNEAFF. In DNA, the CDR3 is TGTGCCAGCAGAAGTGGTACCAATGAAGCTTTCTTT. The chain recombines TRBV2 with TRBJ1-1; no clear D gene. CDR1 is SNHLY, CDR2 FYNNEI, per germline. The CDR3 is 12 residues long. V was pared by 6 bases and J by 7 bases, with 12 bases between. Combining the CDR3 with reference TRBV2 and TRBJ1-1 gives the whole variable domain EPEVTQTPSHQVTQMGQEVILRCVPISNHLYFYWYRQILGQKVEFLVSFYNNEISEKSEIFDDQFSVERPDGSNFTLKIRSTKLEDSAMYFCASRSGTNEAFFGQGTRLTVV.

This clonotype showed up just a few times. The chain is built from TRBV5-1 and TRBJ2-5, with 7 bases identical to TRBD2. The ends lost 0 bases at V and 5 bases at J; junction bases unmatched: 7. Per germline, CDR1 SGHRS and CDR2 YFSETQ. This CDR3 contains 15 residues. The CDR3 reads CASSLAGAGAETQYF. The CDR3 DNA sequence: TGCGCCAGCAGCTTGGCCGGCGCGGGAGCGGAGACCCAGTACTTC.

The chain recombines TRBV13 with TRBJ2-7, with 10 bases lining up with TRBD1. The V gene's germline CDR1 is PRHDT and CDR2 FYEKMQ (reference sequence). V shed 4 bases, J shed 5 bases, and the junction held 8 bases outside the gene matches. The CDR3 has 15 amino acids. In DNA, the CDR3 is TGTGCCAGCAGCTCCAAGGGACAGGGGAAACACGAGCAGTACTTC. Residues: CASSSKGQGKHEQYF.

The chain employs TRBV18 and TRBJ2-7, with TRBD1 matching over 7 bases. The CDR3 is 14 amino acids. The V gene end was trimmed by 6 bases and the J gene end by 2 bases; junction bases not matched to a gene: 7. Germline V lookup: CDR1 KGHSH, CDR2 LQKENI. DNA for the CDR3: TGTGCCAGCTCCCCAGGGGGACAGCCCTACGAGCAGTACTTC. Translation gives CASSPGGQPYEQYF.

The chain uses TRBV29-1 and TRBJ2-6; 7 bases fit TRBD2. This CDR3 region has 12 residues. Trimming at V came to 3 bases and at J to 10 bases, leaving 3 bases not matched to a gene. Looked up from germline, CDR1 is SQVTM and CDR2 is ANQGSEA. The CDR3 DNA is TGCAGCGTTGAGGGGGGGGGAAACGTCCTGACTTTC. Translation: CSVEGGGNVLTF.

The chain joins TRBV3-1 to TRBJ2-2; no definite D call. This CDR3 spans 17 amino acids. Germline lookup yields CDR1 LGHDT and CDR2 YNNKEL (reference sequence). V dropped 1 base and J dropped 1 base, with 13 bases sitting between them. CDR3 protein: CASSQAQIKRNTGELFF. The CDR3 region has the DNA TGTGCCAGCAGCCAAGCACAGATTAAAAGGAACACCGGGGAGCTGTTTTTT.